The clone carrying this T cell receptor (beta chain) was picked up many times. This record comes from a study of T cells in Graves' hyperthyroidism and ophthalmopathy. What was amplified from RNA transcripts were TCR beta CDR3 regions. The HTBI set primed first-round TCR CDR3 RT-PCR. TCRdb re-derived calls from the multiplex PCR reads in MiXCR, one entry per CDR3 protein. The profile shows around 240,000 distinct CDR3 sequences, 15% to 20% of them singletons. The CDR3 runs to 13 residues. CDR1 is MNHNS, CDR2 SASEGT, per germline. The V and J ends lost 3 bases and 8 bases respectively, with 10 bases between them.

Sequenced material: blood. The V and J genes are TRBV6-1 and TRBJ1-4; D gene ambiguous. This TCR came from a woman aged 18-35 years with Graves' ophthalmopathy. The CDR3 spells CASSDPNEEKLFF. The CDR3 region has the DNA TGTGCCAGCAGTGACCCTAATGAGGAAAAACTGTTTTTT.